This T cell receptor beta chain was identified during a study of T cell repertoires in cytomegalovirus infection. The germline V and J ends were trimmed by 4 bases and 3 bases, with 10 bases remaining between them. The CDR3 totals 14 residues. CDR1 and CDR2 from the germline V gene are MGHRA and YSYEKL. Via MiXCR, TCRdb re-called the reads, giving one row per CDR3 protein. The sample has approximately 500,000 distinct CDR3 sequences; around 11% are singletons. Broader study findings: Pooled public TCR beta family frequency picked out CMV carriers with the relevant HLA.

This clonotype has at least ten counts. Its antigen is currently unknown. V gene TRBV4-1 combines with J gene TRBJ1-5, with D possibly TRBD1 on 5 matching bases. The sample was PBMCs. The clonotype comes from a human donor in good health (CMV status not recorded). Some clones in this sample may be carry-over from other donors' samples. CDR3 nucleotide sequence: TGCGCCAGCAGCCCCCCGGACACCAATCAGCCCCAGCATTTT. Translating it yields CASSPPDTNQPQHF.